This is a list of T cell receptor beta chains from one sample in a study of shared clonotypes between healthy human individuals. Sequencing used immunoSEQ multiplex PCR; TCRdb keeps in-frame clones, though not all of them. The table records about 960,000 clones, 76% of them present only once. Sequenced sample: memory CD4+ T cells sorted from blood. Receptors originate from a man aged 18 to 30 in good health. Both conserved end residues are part of each CDR3. Each record gives: J gene, clone size, V gene, D gene, CDR3 protein, CDR3 DNA. A D gene is named only where the DNA matches it firmly. For some rows the clone size is stated as once, few or many, or as a class when expanded; others skip it.

>TRBJ1-5|few|TRBV28|.
CASSLSVRGGQPQHF
TGTGCCAGCAGTTTATCTGTCCGGGGCGGGCAGCCCCAGCATTTT
>TRBJ2-7|.|TRBV10-2|.
CASSASWWSGEGHEQYF
TGCGCCAGCAGTGCAAGTTGGTGGTCAGGGGAAGGGCACGAGCAGTACTTC
>TRBJ2-1|once|TRBV2|TRBD2
CASSSSGGANEQFF
TGTGCCAGCAGTAGTAGCGGGGGGGCGAATGAGCAGTTCTTC
>TRBJ1-4|.|TRBV7-6|.
CASSSVGFGTNEKLFF
TGTGCCAGCAGCTCCGTCGGGTTTGGAACTAATGAAAAACTGTTTTTT
>TRBJ2-1|.|TRBV6-5|.
CASSSNYGGHNEQFF
TGTGCCAGCAGCTCAAATTATGGGGGGCACAATGAGCAGTTCTTC
>TRBJ2-7|.|TRBV6-5|TRBD2
CASSYQTGGSYEQYF
TGTGCCAGCAGTTACCAGACGGGAGGCTCCTACGAGCAGTACTTC
>TRBJ2-1|.|TRBV7-6|TRBD2
CASSTAGTTSEQFF
TGTGCCAGCAGCACGGCCGGGACTACCTCCGAGCAGTTCTTC
>TRBJ2-2|.|TRBV7-8|TRBD2
CASSNGLAGAGELFF
TGTGCCAGCAGCAACGGACTAGCGGGAGCCGGGGAGCTGTTTTTT
>TRBJ1-5|.|TRBV7-2|TRBD1
CASSHGQEFQPQHF
TGTGCCAGCAGCCACGGACAGGAGTTTCAGCCCCAGCATTTT
>TRBJ1-2|many|TRBV20-1|.
CSARDVYGYTF
TGCAGTGCTAGAGATGTCTATGGCTACACCTTC
>TRBJ2-2|.|TRBV18|.
CASSPPTGVTGELFF
TGTGCCAGCTCACCACCTACAGGTGTCACCGGGGAGCTGTTTTTT
>TRBJ1-1|.|TRBV14|.
CASSLGRPTEAFF
TGTGCCAGCAGCCTCGGGCGCCCCACTGAAGCTTTCTTT
>TRBJ1-1|.|TRBV13|.
CASSLGGRGNGEAFF
TGTGCCAGCAGCTTAGGGGGCAGGGGCAATGGTGAAGCTTTCTTT
>TRBJ2-2|few|TRBV7-2|TRBD2
CASSSRTSGNTGELFF
TGTGCCAGCAGCTCCCGGACTAGCGGTAACACCGGGGAGCTGTTTTTT
>TRBJ2-5|.|TRBV30|.
CAWARTGTQYF
TGTGCCTGGGCCAGGACGGGGACCCAGTACTTC
>TRBJ2-5|.|TRBV11-2|.
CASSKGLQETQYF
TGTGCCAGCAGCAAGGGACTCCAAGAGACCCAGTACTTC
>TRBJ2-1|.|TRBV5-4|TRBD2
CASSLDLAGGPLANEQFF
TGTGCCAGCAGCTTGGATCTAGCGGGAGGCCCCTTAGCTAATGAGCAGTTCTTC
>TRBJ2-1|few|TRBV29-1|.
CSVSPNTSGNEQFF
TGCAGCGTTTCCCCTAACACGTCTGGGAATGAGCAGTTCTTC
>TRBJ2-5|.|TRBV9|.
CASSVESGERETQYF
TGTGCCAGCAGCGTAGAATCGGGAGAACGGGAGACCCAGTACTTC
>TRBJ1-1|.|TRBV28|.
CASSSDSLYNTEAFF
TGTGCCAGCAGTTCGGACAGCCTTTACAACACTGAAGCTTTCTTT
>TRBJ2-1|.|TRBV2|.
CASRPDTYNEQFF
TGTGCCAGCAGGCCGGATACCTACAATGAGCAGTTCTTC
>TRBJ2-5|.|TRBV7-6|.
CASSLPGQETQYF
TGTGCCAGCAGCTTACCGGGTCAAGAGACCCAGTACTTC
>TRBJ2-5|.|TRBV5-1|TRBD2
CASSLRLAGETQYF
TGCGCCAGCAGCTTGAGACTAGCGGGAGAGACCCAGTACTTC
>TRBJ1-6|.|TRBV7-9|TRBD1
CASSSTQGVESPLHF
TGTGCCAGCAGCTCTACCCAGGGGGTAGAATCACCCCTCCACTTT
>TRBJ2-1|once|TRBV28|.
CASSLAGTSYNEQFF
TGTGCCAGCAGTTTGGCGGGCACCTCCTACAATGAGCAGTTCTTC
>TRBJ2-3|once|TRBV5-1|.
CASSFSRSSTDTQYF
TGCGCCAGCAGCTTCTCAAGATCTAGCACAGATACGCAGTATTTT
>TRBJ2-5|.|TRBV5-4|TRBD1
CASSSDRVMGTQYF
TGTGCCAGCAGCTCGGACAGGGTCATGGGGACCCAGTACTTC
>TRBJ2-1|.|TRBV7-2|.
CASSFASGQYYNEQFF
TGTGCCAGCAGCTTCGCTAGCGGACAGTATTACAATGAGCAGTTCTTC
>TRBJ2-7|.|TRBV19|TRBD2
CASTPGLMRREAPYEQYF
TGTGCCAGTACCCCGGGCCTCATGAGACGGGAGGCCCCCTACGAGCAGTACTTC
>TRBJ1-5|.|TRBV19|.
CASRGPLNQPQHF
TGTGCCAGTAGGGGCCCCTTAAATCAGCCCCAGCATTTT
>TRBJ2-7|.|TRBV7-2|TRBD2
CASSLSSSGSIHEQYF
TGTGCCAGCAGCCTGTCTTCTAGCGGGAGTATCCACGAGCAGTACTTC
>TRBJ1-2|.|TRBV7-2|TRBD1
CASSLGGTAFGYTF
TGTGCCAGCAGCTTAGGGGGGACAGCCTTTGGCTACACCTTC
>TRBJ1-5|.|TRBV18|.
CASSILGNQPQHF
TGTGCCAGCTCCATCTTAGGCAATCAGCCCCAGCATTTT
>TRBJ1-1|few|TRBV4-3|.
CASSQELLGDTEAFF
TGCGCCAGCAGCCAAGAGCTTTTGGGTGATACTGAAGCTTTCTTT
>TRBJ1-2|.|TRBV6-5|TRBD1
CASSSGTGGAYGYTF
TGTGCCAGCAGCTCCGGGACAGGGGGGGCCTATGGCTACACCTTC
>TRBJ2-3|.|TRBV30|.
CAWSAVPTDTQYF
TGTGCCTGGAGTGCGGTGCCCACAGATACGCAGTATTTT
>TRBJ1-1|.|TRBV30|.
CAWSGSGRNNWGTEAFF
TGTGCCTGGAGTGGTTCGGGCAGGAACAATTGGGGCACTGAAGCTTTCTTT
>TRBJ2-2|.|TRBV7-2|.
CASSQTGTPLLGGELFF
TGTGCCAGCAGCCAAACCGGGACTCCCCTCCTTGGCGGGGAGCTGTTTTTT
>TRBJ1-2|.|TRBV7-9|.
CASSLLGTYGYTF
TGTGCCAGCAGCTTACTCGGGACCTATGGCTACACCTTC
>TRBJ1-2|.|TRBV9|.
CASSAKLGVYGYTF
TGTGCCAGCAGTGCTAAACTGGGGGTGTATGGCTACACCTTC
>TRBJ1-4|.|TRBV2|.
CASTGTNEKLFF
TGTGCCAGCACAGGGACTAATGAAAAACTGTTTTTT
>TRBJ2-7|.|TRBV19|TRBD2
CASSIDPPGLAGSTYEQYF
TGTGCCAGTAGTATAGATCCCCCGGGACTAGCGGGGTCAACCTACGAGCAGTACTTC
>TRBJ1-4|.|TRBV7-9|.
CASSLGGRTNEKLFF
TGTGCCAGCAGCTTAGGGGGGAGAACTAATGAAAAACTGTTTTTT
>TRBJ2-7|.|TRBV6-5|TRBD2
CASSSGLAGSYEQYF
TGTGCCAGCAGTTCAGGACTAGCGGGAAGCTACGAGCAGTACTTC
>TRBJ2-7|.|TRBV10-3|TRBD1
CAIWTGNGAYEQYF
TGTGCCATCTGGACAGGGAATGGGGCCTACGAGCAGTACTTC
>TRBJ2-7|.|TRBV10-3|.
CAMTSGRGYEQYF
TGTGCCATGACCTCGGGCAGGGGCTACGAGCAGTACTTC
>TRBJ2-7|.|TRBV6-5|TRBD1
CASSRDRVSDEQYF
TGTGCCAGCAGTCGGGACAGGGTATCTGACGAGCAGTACTTC
>TRBJ2-7|.|TRBV7-8|.
CASSSQGPGEQYF
TGTGCCAGCAGCTCACAGGGACCCGGCGAGCAGTACTTC
>TRBJ2-7|.|TRBV5-4|TRBD1
CASADRQGSSEQYF
TGTGCCAGCGCCGATCGACAGGGTTCCTCCGAGCAGTACTTC
>TRBJ1-3|.|TRBV10-3|.
CAITTGLSGNTIYF
TGTGCCATCACCACAGGGCTCTCTGGAAACACCATATATTTT
>TRBJ2-7|.|TRBV27|TRBD1
CASSRQGDYEQYF
TGTGCCAGCAGTCGGCAGGGGGACTACGAGCAGTACTTC
>TRBJ2-6|.|TRBV2|.
CASSINTGPGANVLTF
TGTGCCAGCAGCATAAACACAGGACCTGGGGCCAACGTCCTGACTTTC
>TRBJ2-2|.|TRBV2|.
CASSYGQGFTGELFF
TGTGCCAGCAGCTATGGGCAGGGGTTCACCGGGGAGCTGTTTTTT
>TRBJ2-5|.|TRBV5-4|TRBD2
CASSLYRGGIQETQYF
TGTGCCAGCAGCTTGTATCGGGGGGGAATCCAAGAGACCCAGTACTTC
>TRBJ2-3|.|TRBV20-1|.
CSASVGDTQYF
TGCAGTGCTAGTGTCGGGGATACGCAGTATTTT